The 23 T cell receptor beta chains in this list originate from one sample, sequenced in a study of T cell responses to AZD1222 COVID-19 vaccine. Profiled with immunoSEQ multiplex PCR; TCRdb holds only in-frame clones, not every one. The sample includes roughly 170,000 clones, 90% to 95% of them seen just once. This material consisted of peripheral blood, taken on day 0 of AZD1222 vaccination. These receptors were taken from an adult in good health.

The chain employs TRBV4-1 and TRBJ2-7; 11 positions match TRBD1. The CDR3 contains 16 residues. With 1 base clipped from V and 0 bases from J, the junction kept 2 bases outside the gene matches. Germline CDR1 reads MGHRA; CDR2 reads YSYEKL. CDR3 protein: CASSQVGTGGSYEQYF. The DNA for the CDR3 is TGCGCCAGCAGCCAAGTGGGGACAGGGGGCTCCTACGAGCAGTACTTC.

Only a few counts were recorded for this clone. The genes are TRBV7-9 and TRBJ1-4; TRBD1 is a possible D gene (5 bases). The V end was cut by 3 bases, the J end by 6 bases, with 8 bases between. Germline CDR1 and CDR2: SEHNR and FQNEAQ (reference sequence). The CDR3 is made up of 13 amino acids. The CDR3 region has the DNA TGTGCCAGCAGCTTGGGGGTAGATGAAAAACTGTTTTTT. As protein: CASSLGVDEKLFF.

This clone was found once. The CDR3: CASSFSGTGFAEAFF. The CDR3 coding sequence is TGTGCCAGCAGCTTCTCCGGGACAGGGTTTGCTGAAGCTTTCTTT. This sequence joins TRBV11-3 and TRBJ1-1, with TRBD1 matching over 9 bases. The germline V gene encodes CDR1 SGHNT and CDR2 YENEEA. Trimming took 3 bases from V and 6 from J; bases not matched to a gene: 8. This CDR3 has 15 residues.

The V and J genes are TRBV7-2 and TRBJ1-2; D perhaps matches TRBD1 (5 bases). Trimming removed 5 bases at V and 6 bases at J, with 19 bases between. The CDR3 runs to 15 residues. The germline V gene has CDR1 SGHTA and CDR2 FQGNSA. CDR3 nucleotides: TGTGCCAGCAGCACTGTTACGCAGGGTAGGAATGGCTACACCTTC. Amino acids: CASSTVTQGRNGYTF.

The V call is TRBV6-5, the J call TRBJ2-7; 10 bases are a match to TRBD1. This CDR3 region has 15 residues. J lost 5 bases, V lost 2 bases, and 6 bases had no gene match. CDR1 and CDR2 (germline): MNHEY, SVGAGI. CDR3 loop: CASSYPGQGVNEQYF. CDR3 nucleotide sequence: TGTGCCAGCAGTTACCCCGGACAGGGGGTTAACGAGCAGTACTTC.

The chain is built from TRBV12-3 or TRBV12-4 and TRBJ2-5; possibly TRBD1 for D (5 bases). V was trimmed by 7 bases and J by 7 bases, leaving 13 bases between them. The CDR3 is made up of 12 amino acids. CDR3 bases: TGTGCCAGCACCGCAGGGTTCGGGACCCAGTACTTC. Encoded protein: CASTAGFGTQYF.

This clone was counted a single time. The chain has TRBV12-5 and TRBJ2-2; D gene ambiguous. CDR1 and CDR2 from the germline V gene are LGHNT and FRNRAP. V was clipped by 5 bases and J by 6 bases, with 10 bases between them. The CDR3 contains 13 residues. This CDR3 is CASGNAWAGELFF. The CDR3 DNA reads TGTGCTAGTGGTAACGCGTGGGCCGGGGAGCTGTTTTTT. Full variable domain (missing parts from reference TRBV12-5 and TRBJ2-2): DARVTQTPRHKVTEMGQEVTMRCQPILGHNTVFWYRQTMMQGLELLAYFRNRAPLDDSGMPKDRFSAEMPDATLATLKIQPSEPRDSAVYFCASGNAWAGELFFGEGSRLTVL.

The chain employs TRBV5-6 and TRBJ2-2; D not resolved. The CDR3 covers 17 residues. Trimming left V 2 bases short and J 3 bases short, with 17 bases between. Germline V lookup: CDR1 SGHDT, CDR2 YYEEEE. CDR3 nucleotides: TGTGCCAGCAGCTTCGTGCCTTCGACGGTCTACACCGGGGAGCTGTTTTTT. This translates into CASSFVPSTVYTGELFF. Using reference TRBV5-6 and TRBJ2-2 for the parts outside the CDR3, the full variable domain is DAGVTQSPTHLIKTRGQQVTLRCSPKSGHDTVSWYQQALGQGPQFIFQYYEEEERQRGNFPDRFSGHQFPNYSSELNVNALLLGDSALYLCASSFVPSTVYTGELFFGEGSRLTVL.

Here the CDR3 reads CASSAGGEQYF. The CDR3 DNA is TGCGCCAGCAGCGCGGGAGGCGAGCAGTACTTC. The rearrangement joins TRBV5-1 to TRBJ2-7, with 8 bases aligning to TRBD2. Unmatched junction bases numbered 0, after V lost 4 bases and J lost 6 bases. The CDR3 consists of 11 residues. CDR1 SGHRS and CDR2 YFSETQ come from the germline V gene.

This chain uses TRBV5-1 with TRBJ1-2, with 7 bases that match TRBD1. The CDR3 runs 14 residues. CDR1 and CDR2 (germline): SGHRS, YFSETQ. J gave up 2 bases and V 4 bases, and 5 bases lay outside the gene matches. The CDR3 DNA follows: TGCGCCAGCAGCGCCCCGGGACAGAACTATGGCTACACCTTC. This gives the protein CASSAPGQNYGYTF.

The CDR3 sequence: CASSVGQYNSPLHF. The CDR3 nucleotides read TGTGCCAGCAGCGTAGGTCAGTATAATTCACCCCTCCACTTT. The chain links TRBV9 to TRBJ1-6; D call uncertain. This CDR3 comprises 14 residues. The germline V gene has CDR1 SGDLS and CDR2 YYNGEE. V was pared by 0 bases and J by 4 bases, with 5 bases between.

The chain has TRBV28 and TRBJ2-1; 9 bases map to TRBD2. V was pared by 4 bases and J by 2 bases, with 6 bases of the junction left unmatched. CDR1 is MDHEN, CDR2 SYDVKM, per germline. The CDR3 is 16 residues long. CDR3 region: CASSSLTSGTYNEQFF. The CDR3 coding sequence is TGTGCCAGCAGTTCCCTGACTAGCGGTACCTACAATGAGCAGTTCTTC. The full variable domain, completed using reference TRBV28 and TRBJ2-1, is DVKVTQSSRYLVKRTGEKVFLECVQDMDHENMFWYRQDPGLGLRLIYFSYDVKMKEKGDIPEGYSVSREKKERFSLILESASTNQTSMYLCASSSLTSGTYNEQFFGPGTRLTVL.

CDR3 nucleotide sequence: TGTGCCAGCTCACCAGCAACTAATGAAAAACTGTTTTTT. Translated, it gives CASSPATNEKLFF. The rearrangement uses TRBV18 and TRBJ1-4; D is ambiguous. This CDR3 comprises 13 residues. Germline V gene data show CDR1 as KGHSH and CDR2 as LQKENI. Trimming shortened V by 2 bases and J by 0 bases, and 1 base separated the two germline ends.

The chain has TRBV7-9 and TRBJ2-7; a possible D gene is TRBD1 (6 bases). This CDR3 has 15 amino acids. Germline values: CDR1 SEHNR, CDR2 FQNEAQ (reference sequence). Trimming took 5 bases from V and 4 from J, leaving 18 bases between them. CDR3 sequence reads: CASSPGHPGVYEQYF. CDR3 DNA: TGTGCCAGCAGCCCCGGACACCCAGGGGTGTACGAGCAGTACTTC.

The chain has TRBV5-1 and TRBJ1-1; 10 positions match TRBD1. V shed 1 base and J 6 bases; nucleotides not matched to a gene: 6. The CDR3 contains 15 residues. Looked up from germline, CDR1 is SGHRS and CDR2 is YFSETQ. The CDR3 spells CASSLYGTGVPEAFF. The CDR3 DNA sequence: TGCGCCAGCAGCTTGTACGGGACAGGGGTCCCTGAAGCTTTCTTT. Looking up the rest from reference TRBV5-1 and TRBJ1-1 gives the full variable domain: KAGVTQTPRYLIKTRGQQVTLSCSPISGHRSVSWYQQTPGQGLQFLFEYFSETQRNKGNFPGRFSGRQFSNSRSEMNVSTLELGDSALYLCASSLYGTGVPEAFFGQGTRLTVV.

V and J are TRBV12-3 or TRBV12-4 and TRBJ2-3; D remains ambiguous. CDR3 size: 12 residues. V was cut by 5 bases and J by 4 bases, with 7 bases left in between. The CDR3 DNA reads TGTGCCAGCAGTCAGATCTCAGATACGCAGTATTTT. As protein: CASSQISDTQYF.

The chain is built from TRBV9 and TRBJ2-1, with 8 bases matching TRBD2. The germline CDR1 and CDR2 sequences are SGDLS and YYNGEE. Germline trimming cut 4 bases from V and 4 bases from J; bases unmatched to any gene: 13. The CDR3 runs to 17 residues. Here the CDR3 reads CASSPRVGSGKYNEQFF. DNA of the CDR3: TGTGCCAGCAGCCCCCGGGTGGGTAGCGGGAAGTACAATGAGCAGTTCTTC.

This chain joins TRBV7-9 and TRBJ1-1, with D hard to call. Germline V gene lookup returns CDR1 SEHNR and CDR2 FQNEAQ (reference sequence). Trimming cost V 3 bases and J 2 bases, with 4 bases left between them. The CDR3 consists of 12 residues. CDR3: CASSLDNTEAFF. Written as DNA, the CDR3 is TGTGCCAGCAGCTTGGATAACACTGAAGCTTTCTTT.

The rearrangement uses TRBV2 and TRBJ1-2; D remains unclear. Looked up from germline, CDR1 is SNHLY and CDR2 is FYNNEI. This CDR3 contains 13 residues. Trimming pared 2 bases from V and 3 bases from J, leaving 7 bases between. The CDR3 protein is CASSEQEYYGYTF. The CDR3 DNA is TGTGCCAGCAGTGAACAGGAGTACTATGGCTACACCTTC.

The chain couples TRBV5-4 to TRBJ1-6, with a possible D match to TRBD1 (6 bases). Trimming took off 6 bases at V and 6 bases at J, with 13 bases between the two ends. The CDR3 contains 14 residues. Germline V gene data show CDR1 as SGHNT and CDR2 as YYREEE (reference sequence). Here the CDR3 reads CASTLQGSNSPLHF. In DNA form, the CDR3 reads TGTGCCAGCACCCTACAGGGAAGTAATTCACCCCTCCACTTT.

V gene TRBV5-6 combines with J gene TRBJ2-2; tentative D call: TRBD1 (6 bases). This CDR3 region has 16 residues. CDR1 is SGHDT and CDR2 is YYEEEE in the germline V gene. V was trimmed by 7 bases and J by 2 bases, leaving 18 bases between them. The CDR3 region is CASSPTDRLNTGELFF. The DNA of the CDR3 is TGTGCCAGCTCCCCGACCGACAGGCTAAACACCGGGGAGCTGTTTTTT.

The chain combines TRBV6-7 with TRBJ1-3, with D tentatively TRBD1 (5 bases). TRBV6-7 is an ORF, and what it does is uncertain. V lost 9 bases and J lost 0, with 12 bases in between. There are 14 residues in the CDR3. The CDR3 region has the DNA TGTGCCAGGGTGAAGACAGTCTCTGGAAACACCATATATTTT. Translated, it gives CARVKTVSGNTIYF.

V and J are TRBV11-3 and TRBJ2-2; D is uncertain. The germline V gene has CDR1 SGHNT and CDR2 YENEEA. This CDR3 is 14 amino acids long. V shed 5 bases and J shed 4 bases, with 11 bases lying between them. The CDR3 reads CASSPSRVTGELFF. For the CDR3, the DNA is TGTGCCAGCAGCCCAAGTAGGGTCACCGGGGAGCTGTTTTTT.